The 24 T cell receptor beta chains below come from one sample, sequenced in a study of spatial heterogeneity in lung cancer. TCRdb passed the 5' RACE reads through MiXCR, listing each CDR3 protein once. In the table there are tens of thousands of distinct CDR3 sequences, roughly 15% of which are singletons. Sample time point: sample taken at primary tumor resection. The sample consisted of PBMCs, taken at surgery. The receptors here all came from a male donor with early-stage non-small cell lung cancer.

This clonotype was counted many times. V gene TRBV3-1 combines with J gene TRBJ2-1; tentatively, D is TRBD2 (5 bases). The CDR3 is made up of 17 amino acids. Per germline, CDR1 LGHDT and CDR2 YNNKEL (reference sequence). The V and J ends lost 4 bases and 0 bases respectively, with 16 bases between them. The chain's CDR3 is CASSRWERRNSYNEQFF. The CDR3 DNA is TGTGCCAGCAGCCGGTGGGAGCGGAGGAACTCCTACAATGAGCAGTTCTTC.

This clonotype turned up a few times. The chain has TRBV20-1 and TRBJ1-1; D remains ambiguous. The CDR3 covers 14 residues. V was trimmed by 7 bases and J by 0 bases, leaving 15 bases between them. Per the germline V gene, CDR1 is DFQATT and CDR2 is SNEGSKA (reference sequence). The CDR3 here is CSVSNGNMNTEAFF. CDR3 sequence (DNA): TGCAGTGTCTCGAACGGCAACATGAACACTGAAGCTTTCTTT.

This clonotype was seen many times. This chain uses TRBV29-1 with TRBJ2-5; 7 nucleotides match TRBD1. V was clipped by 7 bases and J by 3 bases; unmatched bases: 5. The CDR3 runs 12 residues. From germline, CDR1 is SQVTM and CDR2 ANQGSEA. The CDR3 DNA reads TGCAGCGGTAACAGGGGAGAAGAGACCCAGTACTTC. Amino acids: CSGNRGEETQYF.

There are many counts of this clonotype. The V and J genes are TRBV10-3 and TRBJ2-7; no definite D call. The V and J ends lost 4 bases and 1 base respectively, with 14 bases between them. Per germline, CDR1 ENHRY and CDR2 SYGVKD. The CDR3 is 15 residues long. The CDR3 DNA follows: TGTGCCATCAGTGTTGGGGTGGACCTTTCCTACGAGCAGTACTTC. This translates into CAISVGVDLSYEQYF.

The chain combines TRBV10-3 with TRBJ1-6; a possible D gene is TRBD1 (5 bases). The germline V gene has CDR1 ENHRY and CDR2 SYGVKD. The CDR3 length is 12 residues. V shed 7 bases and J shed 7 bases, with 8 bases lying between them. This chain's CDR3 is CAINSGNSPLHF. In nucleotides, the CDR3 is TGTGCCATCAATTCAGGGAATTCACCCCTCCACTTT.

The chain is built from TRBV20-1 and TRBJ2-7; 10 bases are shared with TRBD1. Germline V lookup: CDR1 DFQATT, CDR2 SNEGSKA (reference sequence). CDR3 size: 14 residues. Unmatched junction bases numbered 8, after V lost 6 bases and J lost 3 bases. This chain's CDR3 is CSARETGGSYEQYF. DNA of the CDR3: TGCAGTGCAAGGGAGACAGGGGGCAGCTACGAGCAGTACTTC.

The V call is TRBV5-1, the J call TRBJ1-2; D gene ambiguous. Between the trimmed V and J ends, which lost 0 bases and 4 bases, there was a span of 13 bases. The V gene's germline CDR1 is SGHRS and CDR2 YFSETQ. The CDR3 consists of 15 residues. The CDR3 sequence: CASSLVGESSYGYTF. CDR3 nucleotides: TGCGCCAGCAGCTTGGTCGGGGAGAGCAGCTATGGCTACACCTTC.

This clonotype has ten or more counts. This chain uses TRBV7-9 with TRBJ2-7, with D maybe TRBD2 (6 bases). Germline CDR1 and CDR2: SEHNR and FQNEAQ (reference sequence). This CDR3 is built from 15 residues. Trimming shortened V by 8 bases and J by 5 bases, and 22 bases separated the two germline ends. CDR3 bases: TGTGCCAGCGGGGTTTTTGACCCGGAGGGGAACGAGCAGTACTTC. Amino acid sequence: CASGVFDPEGNEQYF.

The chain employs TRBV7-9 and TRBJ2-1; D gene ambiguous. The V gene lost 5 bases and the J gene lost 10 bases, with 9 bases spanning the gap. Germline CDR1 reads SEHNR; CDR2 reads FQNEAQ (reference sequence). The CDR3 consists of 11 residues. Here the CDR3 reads CASSPYYEQFF. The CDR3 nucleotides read TGTGCCAGCAGCCCCTACTACGAGCAGTTCTTC. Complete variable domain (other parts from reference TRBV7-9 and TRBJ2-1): DTGVSQNPRHKITKRGQNVTFRCDPISEHNRLYWYRQTLGQGPEFLTYFQNEAQLEKSRLLSDRFSAERPKGSFSTLEIQRTEQGDSAMYLCASSPYYEQFFGPGTRLTVL.

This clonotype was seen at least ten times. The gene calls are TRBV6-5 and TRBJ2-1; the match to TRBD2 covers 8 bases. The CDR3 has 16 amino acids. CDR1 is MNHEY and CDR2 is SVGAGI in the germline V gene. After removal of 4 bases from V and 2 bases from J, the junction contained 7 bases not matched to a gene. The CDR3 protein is CASSSLGLDAYNEQFF. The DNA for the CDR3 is TGTGCCAGCAGTTCCCTGGGACTAGATGCCTACAATGAGCAGTTCTTC.

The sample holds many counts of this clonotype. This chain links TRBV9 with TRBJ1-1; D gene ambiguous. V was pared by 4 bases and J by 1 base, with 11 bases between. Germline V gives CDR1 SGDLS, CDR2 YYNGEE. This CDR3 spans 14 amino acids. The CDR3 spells CASSPGGQNTEAFF. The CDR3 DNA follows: TGTGCCAGCAGCCCGGGAGGTCAGAACACTGAAGCTTTCTTT.

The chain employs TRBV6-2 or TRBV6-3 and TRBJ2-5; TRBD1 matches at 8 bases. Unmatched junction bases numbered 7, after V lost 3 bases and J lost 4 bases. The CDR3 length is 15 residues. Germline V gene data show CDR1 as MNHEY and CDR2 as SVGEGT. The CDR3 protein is CASSYTQGAVETQYF. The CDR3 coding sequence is TGTGCCAGCAGTTATACTCAGGGGGCCGTAGAGACCCAGTACTTC.

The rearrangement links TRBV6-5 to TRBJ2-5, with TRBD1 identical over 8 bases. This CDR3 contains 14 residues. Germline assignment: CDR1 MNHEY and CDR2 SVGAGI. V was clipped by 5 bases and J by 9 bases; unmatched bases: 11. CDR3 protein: CASSPDRGGPAQYF. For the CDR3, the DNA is TGTGCCAGCAGTCCTGACAGGGGCGGCCCTGCCCAGTACTTC.

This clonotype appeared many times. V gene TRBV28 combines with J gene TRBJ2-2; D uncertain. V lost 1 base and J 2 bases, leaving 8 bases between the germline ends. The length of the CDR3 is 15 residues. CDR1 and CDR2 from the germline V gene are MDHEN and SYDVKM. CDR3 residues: CASSLLTANTGELFF. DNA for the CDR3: TGTGCCAGCAGTTTATTAACCGCTAACACCGGGGAGCTGTTTTTT.

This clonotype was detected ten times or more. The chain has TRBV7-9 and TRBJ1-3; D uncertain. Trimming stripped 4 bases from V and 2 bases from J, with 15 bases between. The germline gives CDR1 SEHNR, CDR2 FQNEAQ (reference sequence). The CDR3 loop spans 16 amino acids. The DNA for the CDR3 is TGTGCCAGCAGCTCCCTTTCCTCACAGACTGGAAACACCATATATTTT. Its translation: CASSSLSSQTGNTIYF.

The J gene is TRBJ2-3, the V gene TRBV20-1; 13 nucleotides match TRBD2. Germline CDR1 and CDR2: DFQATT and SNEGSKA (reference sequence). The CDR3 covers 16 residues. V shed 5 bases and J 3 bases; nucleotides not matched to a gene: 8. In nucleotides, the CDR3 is TGCAGTGCTCCACTAGCGGGAGGGCCAAAGACAGATACGCAGTATTTT. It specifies CSAPLAGGPKTDTQYF.

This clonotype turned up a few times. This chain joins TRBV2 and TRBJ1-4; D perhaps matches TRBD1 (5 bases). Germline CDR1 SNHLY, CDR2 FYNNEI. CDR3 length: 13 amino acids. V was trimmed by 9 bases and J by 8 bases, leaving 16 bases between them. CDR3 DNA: TGTGCCAGTACGGTGGGGGAGGAGGAAAAACTGTTTTTT. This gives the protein CASTVGEEEKLFF. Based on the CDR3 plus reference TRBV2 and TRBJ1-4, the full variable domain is EPEVTQTPSHQVTQMGQEVILRCVPISNHLYFYWYRQILGQKVEFLVSFYNNEISEKSEIFDDQFSVERPDGSNFTLKIRSTKLEDSAMYFCASTVGEEEKLFFGSGTQLSVL.

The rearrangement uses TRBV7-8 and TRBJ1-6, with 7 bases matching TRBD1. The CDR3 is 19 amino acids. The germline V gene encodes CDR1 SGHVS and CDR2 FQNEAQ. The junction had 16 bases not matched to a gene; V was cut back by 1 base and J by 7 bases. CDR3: CASSLGFRDRSLRNSPLHF. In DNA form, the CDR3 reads TGTGCCAGCAGCTTAGGTTTCCGGGACAGATCGTTGCGGAATTCACCCCTCCACTTT.

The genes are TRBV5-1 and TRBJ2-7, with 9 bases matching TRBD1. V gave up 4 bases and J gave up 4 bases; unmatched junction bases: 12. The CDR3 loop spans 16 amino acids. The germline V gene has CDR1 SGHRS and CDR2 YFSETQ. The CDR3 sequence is CASSLGGTDRGYEQYF. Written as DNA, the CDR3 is TGCGCCAGCAGCCTGGGGGGCACGGACAGGGGTTACGAGCAGTACTTC.

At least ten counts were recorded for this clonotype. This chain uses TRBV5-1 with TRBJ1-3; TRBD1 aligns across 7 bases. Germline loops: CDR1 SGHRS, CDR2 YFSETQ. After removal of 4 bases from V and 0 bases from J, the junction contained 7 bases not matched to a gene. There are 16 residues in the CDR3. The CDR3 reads CASSPSTGPSGNTIYF. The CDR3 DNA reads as TGCGCCAGCAGCCCCTCGACAGGGCCCTCTGGAAACACCATATATTTT.

The CDR3 loop reads CASSLRQGASYEQYF. In nucleotides, the CDR3 is TGTGCCAGCAGTCTCAGACAGGGGGCTTCCTACGAGCAGTACTTC. The genes are TRBV25-1 and TRBJ2-7; TRBD1 agrees at 10 bases. CDR3 length: 15 amino acids. With V trimmed by 5 bases and J by 1 base, 5 bases remained unmatched. Germline CDR1 MGHDK, CDR2 SYGVNS.

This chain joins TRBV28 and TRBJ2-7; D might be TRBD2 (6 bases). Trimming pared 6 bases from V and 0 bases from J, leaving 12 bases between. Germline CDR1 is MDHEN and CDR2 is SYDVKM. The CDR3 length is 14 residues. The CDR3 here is CASSVRDFSYEQYF. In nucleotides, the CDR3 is TGTGCCAGCAGCGTCCGGGACTTCTCCTACGAGCAGTACTTC. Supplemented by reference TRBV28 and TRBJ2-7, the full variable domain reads DVKVTQSSRYLVKRTGEKVFLECVQDMDHENMFWYRQDPGLGLRLIYFSYDVKMKEKGDIPEGYSVSREKKERFSLILESASTNQTSMYLCASSVRDFSYEQYFGPGTRLTVT.

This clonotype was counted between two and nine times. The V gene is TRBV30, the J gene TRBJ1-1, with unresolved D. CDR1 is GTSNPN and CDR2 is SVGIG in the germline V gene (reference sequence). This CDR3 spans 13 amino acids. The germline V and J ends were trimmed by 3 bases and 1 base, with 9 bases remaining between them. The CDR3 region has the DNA TGTGCCTGGAGGGAGCTATCGAACACTGAAGCTTTCTTT. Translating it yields CAWRELSNTEAFF.

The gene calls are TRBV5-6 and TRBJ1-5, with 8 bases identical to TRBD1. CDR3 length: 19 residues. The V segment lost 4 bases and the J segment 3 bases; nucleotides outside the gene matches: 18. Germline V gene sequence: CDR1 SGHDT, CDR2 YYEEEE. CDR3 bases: TGTGCCAGCAGCCCGATAAAACGACAGGGGATGGTGTTCAATCAGCCCCAGCATTTT. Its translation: CASSPIKRQGMVFNQPQHF.